Following are 10 T cell receptor beta chains from one sample sequenced in a study of blood T cell repertoires in COVID-19. Generated by immunoSEQ multiplex PCR, the TCRdb table keeps only in-frame clones and is missing some. The table records some 200,000 clones, under 85% of them present only once. Sequencing input: peripheral blood. Every receptor here comes from a woman older than 75 with COVID-19, enrolled during active disease.

The V call is TRBV6-5, the J call TRBJ2-7; TRBD2 is a possible D gene (6 bases). This CDR3 spans 14 amino acids. Trimming cost V 2 bases and J 2 bases, with 10 bases left between them. Germline assignment: CDR1 MNHEY and CDR2 SVGAGI. CDR3 in amino acids: CASSYPGLPYEQYF. The CDR3 coding sequence is TGTGCCAGCAGTTACCCCGGACTACCCTACGAGCAGTACTTC.

The chain is built from TRBV6-1 and TRBJ1-5; maybe TRBD1 (5 bases). Germline values: CDR1 MNHNS, CDR2 SASEGT. This CDR3 comprises 13 residues. Trimming pared 2 bases from V and 6 bases from J, leaving 8 bases between. CDR3 DNA sequence: TGTGCCAGCAGTGAAACTCAGGGTCAGCCCCAGCATTTT. It encodes CASSETQGQPQHF.

The V call is TRBV5-1, the J call TRBJ2-1, with a tentative D call TRBD2 (5 bases). The CDR3 consists of 15 residues. The V end lost 4 bases, the J end lost 2 bases, and 13 bases lay between the germline ends. From germline, CDR1 is SGHRS and CDR2 YFSETQ. The CDR3 DNA reads TGCGCCAGCAGCCTTACTAGTTCGACCTACAATGAGCAGTTCTTC. Residues: CASSLTSSTYNEQFF.

The chain has TRBV7-3 and TRBJ1-1, with 10 bases that match TRBD1. The CDR3 spans 14 residues. V lost 4 bases to trimming and J lost 3 bases; unmatched junction nucleotides: 2. Germline-derived CDR1 and CDR2 are SGHTA and FQGTGA. DNA for the CDR3: TGTGCCAGCAGCTCGACAGGGGGCCACACTGAAGCTTTCTTT. The encoded protein is CASSSTGGHTEAFF.

This sequence joins TRBV5-4 and TRBJ1-1, with 8 bases fitting TRBD1. Trimming removed 3 bases from V and 5 bases from J; junction bases left unmatched: 9. In germline, CDR1 is SGHNT, CDR2 YYREEE (reference sequence). The CDR3 length is 15 residues. In DNA form, the CDR3 reads TGTGCCAGCAGCTCAACAGGGGGACTGGGGACTGAAGCTTTCTTT. Protein sequence: CASSSTGGLGTEAFF.

The chain employs TRBV9 and TRBJ2-1, with 9 bases identical to TRBD2. Trimming took 0 bases from V and 9 from J; bases not matched to a gene: 7. Germline V gene lookup returns CDR1 SGDLS and CDR2 YYNGEE. The CDR3 spans 15 residues. The CDR3 loop is CASSVGVAGEGEQFF. As DNA, the CDR3 is TGTGCCAGCAGCGTAGGGGTAGCGGGAGAGGGTGAGCAGTTCTTC.

This sequence joins TRBV18 and TRBJ1-3; D not certain. The length of the CDR3 is 15 residues. The V gene's germline CDR1 is KGHSH and CDR2 LQKENI. Trimming removed 2 bases at V and 7 bases at J, with 15 bases between. CDR3 nucleotides: TGTGCCAGCTCACCAAACGATCAGGATCTGAACACCATATATTTT. Translated: CASSPNDQDLNTIYF. Filled out from reference TRBV18 and TRBJ1-3, the complete variable domain reads NAGVMQNPRHLVRRRGQEARLRCSPMKGHSHVYWYRQLPEEGLKFMVYLQKENIIDESGMPKERFSAEFPKEGPSILRIQQVVRGDSAAYFCASSPNDQDLNTIYFGEGSWLTVV.

CDR3 in amino acids: CASSEGSGGEQFF. CDR3 in DNA: TGTGCCAGCAGTGAAGGGTCCGGTGGTGAGCAGTTCTTC. The chain employs TRBV2 and TRBJ2-1; D remains unclear. CDR3 size: 13 residues. The germline V gene encodes CDR1 SNHLY and CDR2 FYNNEI. V was shortened by 1 base and J by 9 bases, with 10 bases between the two germline ends.

This clone was seen a few times. V and J are TRBV3-1 (or the pseudogene TRBV3-2) and TRBJ2-1; D possibly corresponds to TRBD2 (6 bases). Per germline, CDR1 LGHDT and CDR2 YNNKEL (reference sequence). This CDR3 spans 12 amino acids. V lost 5 bases and J lost 12, with 14 bases in between. The CDR3, as DNA: TGTGCCAGCAGCTCCAGGGCCGGGGGGCAGTTCTTC. This sequence encodes CASSSRAGGQFF.

J is TRBJ1-2 and V is TRBV5-4; the D gene is possibly TRBD1 (6 bases). V was clipped by 4 bases and J by 4 bases, with 17 bases between them. The CDR3 runs 15 residues. The germline V gene has CDR1 SGHNT and CDR2 YYREEE (reference sequence). In nucleotides, the CDR3 is TGTGCCAGCAGCCCCCCAGGGGAGAGGAGCTATGGCTACACCTTC. This sequence encodes CASSPPGERSYGYTF.